The next 25 T cell receptor beta chains were all read from a single sample in a study of regulatory T cells in long-lasting Graves disease. Library construction for TCR beta used iRepertoire HTBI primers and Arm-PCR of CDR3 regions. MiXCR, applied by TCRdb to the multiplex PCR reads, yields one record per CDR3 protein. Seen here are roughly 220,000 distinct CDR3 sequences, 15% to 20% observed once, and the top ten hold around 21%. Sample time point: newly diagnosed GD, antithyroid drugs for less than 3 months. PBMCs provided the RNA from which the TCR library was made. The sample was peripheral blood mononuclear cells (PBMCs), taken at new diagnosis, from a patient treated with antithyroid drugs. These receptors originate from a female donor with Graves disease.

This clonotype came up many times. The chain recombines TRBV29-1 with TRBJ2-7, with 7 bases matching TRBD1. Per germline, CDR1 SQVTM and CDR2 ANQGSEA. The CDR3 length is 14 residues. J gave up 0 bases and V 4 bases, and 6 bases lay outside the gene matches. The CDR3 sequence is CSVAGGGNSYEQYF. The CDR3 DNA reads TGCAGCGTTGCAGGGGGTGGAAACTCCTACGAGCAGTACTTC.

This clonotype was observed at least ten times. This CDR3 is CASSLAAGGTEAFF. The CDR3 nucleotides read TGTGCCAGCAGTTTAGCGGCGGGGGGAACTGAAGCTTTCTTT. The chain couples TRBV12-3 or TRBV12-4 to TRBJ1-1, with D maybe TRBD1 (5 bases). Deletions cut 0 bases from V and 5 bases from J, with 10 bases between. The CDR3 runs 14 residues.

This clonotype appeared a single time. The V call is TRBV28, the J call TRBJ2-5; D call uncertain. In germline, CDR1 is MDHEN, CDR2 SYDVKM. Between the trimmed V and J ends, which lost 10 bases and 5 bases, there was a span of 14 bases. There are 12 residues in the CDR3. CDR3 DNA sequence: TGTGCCATCAGCACTGGTAGGGAGACCCAGTACTTC. It specifies CAISTGRETQYF.

There are many counts of this clonotype. The chain recombines TRBV7-9 with TRBJ1-4; D is uncertain. The CDR3 runs 12 residues. Between the trimmed V and J ends, which lost 1 base and 7 bases, there was a span of 4 bases. CDR1 is SEHNR, CDR2 FQNEAQ, per germline (reference sequence). CDR3 nucleotides: TGTGCCAGCAGCTTAGAGGGTGAAAAACTGTTTTTT. Its translation: CASSLEGEKLFF.

This clonotype was detected many times. The germline gene is not matched at one end of the junction; a read error may be the cause. The genes are TRBV6-2 or TRBV6-3 and TRBJ2-7; TRBD1 matches at 7 bases. CDR1 and CDR2 (germline): MNHEY, SVGEGT. This CDR3 is 15 amino acids long. The chain's CDR3 is CASSEMVTGTYGQYF. CDR3 nucleotides: TGTGCCAGCAGTGAGATGGTGACAGGGACCTACGGGCAGTACTTC.

There are many counts of this clonotype. This sequence joins TRBV9 and TRBJ2-7; D not certain. Germline lookup yields CDR1 SGDLS and CDR2 YYNGEE. Trimming stripped 0 bases from V and 5 bases from J, with 15 bases between. The CDR3 runs to 15 residues. In DNA form, the CDR3 reads TGTGCCAGCAGCGTAGGGTGGCAGGCCTTTGACGAGCAGTACTTC. This gives the protein CASSVGWQAFDEQYF.

The chain couples TRBV20-1 to TRBJ2-1; TRBD1 or TRBD2 may be the D gene (5 bases each). Trimming took 5 bases from V and 6 from J, leaving 20 bases between them. This CDR3 region has 15 residues. CDR1 and CDR2 (germline): DFQATT, SNEGSKA (reference sequence). CDR3 DNA: TGCAGTGCTCTCTGGGACCCGGGGTGGGGCAATGAGCAGTTCTTC. It specifies CSALWDPGWGNEQFF.

This clonotype came up once. The rearrangement links TRBV27 to TRBJ2-7; 10 nucleotides line up with TRBD1. Germline CDR1 is MNHEY and CDR2 is SMNVEV (reference sequence). The V and J ends lost 7 bases and 3 bases, in that order; junction bases with no gene match: 6. This CDR3 has 14 residues. The CDR3 DNA reads TGTGCCAGCAAAAGACAGGGGGCCGGCTACGAGCAGTACTTC. Amino acid sequence: CASKRQGAGYEQYF.

This clonotype has a handful of counts. The V gene is TRBV20-1, the J gene TRBJ1-6; D is uncertain. Trimming shortened V by 0 bases and J by 7 bases, and 7 bases separated the two germline ends. This CDR3 is built from 13 residues. Looked up from germline, CDR1 is DFQATT and CDR2 is SNEGSKA (reference sequence). CDR3 coding DNA: TGCAGTGCTAGAGAAGCTGTCAATTCACCCCTCCACTTT. Protein sequence: CSAREAVNSPLHF.

This clonotype occurred many times. One junction end disagrees with the germline gene, perhaps due to a read error. V is TRBV19 and J is TRBJ1-5, with 7 bases lining up with TRBD1. The CDR3 runs 14 residues. Germline CDR1 and CDR2: LNHDA and SQIVND (reference sequence). The CDR3 here is CASSIDRGNQPQHF. The CDR3 DNA sequence: TGTGCCAGCAGTATTGACAGGGGCAATCAGCCCCAGCATTTT. Full variable domain (outside the CDR3, taken from reference TRBV19 and TRBJ1-5): DGGITQSPKYLFRKEGQNVTLSCEQNLNHDAMYWYRQDPGQGLRLIYYSQIVNDFQKGDIAEGYSVSREKKESFPLTVTSAQKNPTAFYLCASSIDRGNQPQHFGDGTRLSIL.

This clonotype has a count of ten or more. The chain joins TRBV19 to TRBJ2-5, with TRBD1 as a possible D gene (7 bases). In germline, CDR1 is LNHDA, CDR2 SQIVND (reference sequence). This CDR3 is built from 15 residues. V lost 8 bases to trimming and J lost 2 bases, with 18 bases between them. CDR3 coding DNA: TGTGCCAGTGGGGGGAAGGCAGGGGGGCAAGAGACCCAGTACTTC. Residues: CASGGKAGGQETQYF.

This clonotype was counted at least ten times. The V and J genes are TRBV6-1 and TRBJ2-5, with TRBD1 matching over 12 bases. The V gene's germline CDR1 is MNHNS and CDR2 SASEGT. V lost 6 bases to trimming and J lost 5 bases; unmatched junction nucleotides: 10. The CDR3 sequence is 16 residues long. Written as DNA, the CDR3 is TGTGCCAGCAGAAGGGACAGGGGGCTCGGTAGGGAGACCCAGTACTTC. It encodes CASRRDRGLGRETQYF.

This clonotype was observed many times. The chain employs TRBV15 and TRBJ1-1, with D maybe TRBD1 (5 bases). This CDR3 is 14 amino acids long. Germline V lookup: CDR1 LNHNV, CDR2 YYDKDF (reference sequence). V lost 3 bases and J lost 1, with 9 bases in between. This chain's CDR3 is CATSRGLQNTEAFF. In DNA, the CDR3 is TGTGCCACCAGCAGGGGACTACAGAACACTGAAGCTTTCTTT.

Ten or more counts support this clonotype. It may be a read error: a sequence one base away is much more abundant. Because the CDR3 is missing its conserved closing phenylalanine or tryptophan, this is likely a read error. The V call is TRBV6-2 or TRBV6-3, the J call TRBJ2-3, with 7 bases identical to TRBD2. The germline V gene encodes CDR1 MNHEY and CDR2 SVGEGT. This CDR3 spans 14 amino acids. The trim removed 4 bases at V and 6 bases at J, leaving 7 bases unmatched. CDR3: CASSSGTTTDTQYL. The CDR3 DNA is TGTGCCAGCAGTTCCGGGACTACGACCGATACGCAGTATCTT.

There are many counts of this clonotype. The rearrangement joins TRBV19 to TRBJ2-1; TRBD2 matches 9 bases. Looked up from germline, CDR1 is LNHDA and CDR2 is SQIVND (reference sequence). CDR3 size: 15 residues. The V segment lost 9 bases and the J segment 4 bases; nucleotides outside the gene matches: 10. CDR3 residues: CASLLTSGEYNEQFF. CDR3 in DNA: TGTGCCAGCCTACTGACTAGCGGAGAATACAATGAGCAGTTCTTC.

This clonotype showed up many times. This chain uses TRBV6-1 with TRBJ2-3; 11 nucleotides line up with TRBD2. CDR1 is MNHNS and CDR2 is SASEGT in the germline V gene. The length of the CDR3 is 13 residues. Trimming took 7 bases from V and 8 from J; bases not matched to a gene: 5. For the CDR3, the DNA is TGTGCCAGCAACTTAGCGGGAGGGAGTACGCAGTATTTT. It specifies CASNLAGGSTQYF.

The DNA of the CDR3 is TGTGCCAGCAGCTTAAGGACAGGAGAGACCGGGGAGCTGTTTTTT. Its translation is CASSLRTGETGELFF. The V call is TRBV11-3, the J call TRBJ2-2; 7 bases are a match to TRBD1. Per germline, CDR1 SGHNT and CDR2 YENEEA. V was clipped by 2 bases and J by 5 bases; unmatched bases: 5. The CDR3 runs 15 residues.

This clonotype came up many times. The chain carries TRBV30 and TRBJ2-7; the D gene is possibly TRBD1 (6 bases). The CDR3 runs 15 residues. Germline V CDR1 and CDR2: GTSNPN, SVGIG (reference sequence). Trimming took 2 bases from V and 0 from J, leaving 14 bases between them. CDR3 residues: CAWSLGTLSSYEQYF. The CDR3 region has the DNA TGTGCCTGGAGTTTGGGGACATTGAGCTCCTACGAGCAGTACTTC.

This clonotype was counted many times. The chain links TRBV25-1 to TRBJ1-2; D may be TRBD1 (6 bases). Germline V gene lookup returns CDR1 MGHDK and CDR2 SYGVNS. The CDR3 has 17 residues. Trimming took off 3 bases at V and 1 base at J, with 18 bases between the two ends. Here the CDR3 reads CASSDPRAGTLNYGYTF. In nucleotides, the CDR3 is TGTGCCAGCAGTGACCCCCGGGCGGGGACACTTAACTATGGCTACACCTTC.

About this clonotype itself: Given a much more abundant clone one base away, this may be a read error. The CDR3 ends on some other residue instead of the conserved phenylalanine or tryptophan, so this is likely a read error. The chain uses TRBV20-1 and TRBJ2-1; TRBD1 or TRBD2 may be the D gene (6 bases each). The CDR3 extends over 13 amino acids. Germline CDR1 is DFQATT and CDR2 is SNEGSKA (reference sequence). V gave up 2 bases and J gave up 9 bases, with 14 bases separating them. The CDR3 nucleotides read TGCAGTGCTAGAATTTCACAGGGAGGTGAGCAGTTCCTC. This translates into CSARISQGGEQFL.

The chain uses TRBV30 and TRBJ2-1; D is tentatively TRBD1 or TRBD2 (6 bases each). Germline V gives CDR1 GTSNPN, CDR2 SVGIG (reference sequence). CDR3 size: 16 residues. The germline V and J ends were trimmed by 0 bases and 7 bases, with 19 bases remaining between them. The CDR3: CAWSVGWGALGNEQFF. The CDR3 DNA reads TGTGCCTGGAGTGTAGGTTGGGGGGCCCTAGGGAATGAGCAGTTCTTC.

This clonotype came up many times. This chain uses TRBV30 with TRBJ2-3; D is unresolved. Trimming took 2 bases from V and 5 from J, leaving 5 bases between them. The V gene's germline CDR1 is GTSNPN and CDR2 SVGIG (reference sequence). CDR3 size: 11 residues. The CDR3 sequence is CAWSNLDTQYF. The CDR3 coding sequence is TGTGCCTGGAGTAACTTAGATACGCAGTATTTT.

This clonotype was seen ten or more times. The rearrangement joins TRBV6-1 to TRBJ2-2; D remains ambiguous. The CDR3 length is 14 residues. The germline V gene has CDR1 MNHNS and CDR2 SASEGT. Trimming took off 4 bases at V and 2 bases at J, with 8 bases between the two ends. The CDR3, as DNA: TGTGCCAGCAGTGGACACAGAAACACCGGGGAGCTGTTTTTT. This gives the protein CASSGHRNTGELFF.

This clonotype was picked up many times. The V call is TRBV4-1, the J call TRBJ2-2; tentative D call: TRBD2 (6 bases). Germline CDR1 MGHRA, CDR2 YSYEKL. V shed 4 bases and J shed 5 bases, with 17 bases lying between them. The CDR3 runs to 16 residues. The CDR3 spells CASSLLGLQKTGELFF. As DNA, the CDR3 is TGCGCCAGCAGCCTCCTAGGACTACAGAAGACCGGGGAGCTGTTTTTT.

This clonotype was picked up a small number of times. A much larger clonotype is one base distant, so this may be a read error. The rearrangement joins TRBV24-1 to TRBJ2-2, with a possible D match to TRBD2 (5 bases). Germline CDR1 is KGHDR and CDR2 is SFDVKD. CDR3 length: 13 amino acids. V was trimmed by 1 base and J by 7 bases, leaving 6 bases between them. The CDR3 is CATSDFGDGELFF. The DNA for the CDR3 is TGTGCCACCAGTGATTTCGGGGACGGGGAGCTGTTTTTT.